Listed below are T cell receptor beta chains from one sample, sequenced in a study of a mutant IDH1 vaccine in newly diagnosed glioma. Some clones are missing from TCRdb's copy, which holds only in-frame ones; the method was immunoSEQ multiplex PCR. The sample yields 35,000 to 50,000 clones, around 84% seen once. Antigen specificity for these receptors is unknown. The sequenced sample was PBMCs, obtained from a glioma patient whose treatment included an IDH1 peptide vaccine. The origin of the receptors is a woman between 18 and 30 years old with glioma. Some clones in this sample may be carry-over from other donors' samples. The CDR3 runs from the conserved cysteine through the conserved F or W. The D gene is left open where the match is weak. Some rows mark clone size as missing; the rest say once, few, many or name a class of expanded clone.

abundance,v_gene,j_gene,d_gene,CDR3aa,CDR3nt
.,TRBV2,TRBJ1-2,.,CASSYYGYTF,TGTGCCAGCAGCTATTATGGCTACACCTTC
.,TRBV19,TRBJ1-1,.,CASRVPGNTEAFF,TGTGCCAGTAGAGTCCCGGGCAACACTGAAGCTTTCTTT
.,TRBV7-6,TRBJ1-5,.,CASSLGRSGLVEPQHF,TGTGCCAGCAGCTTAGGCAGGTCGGGGCTGGTGGAGCCCCAGCATTTT
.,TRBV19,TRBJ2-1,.,CASSRLAYNEQFF,TGTGCCAGTAGTAGGCTAGCCTACAATGAGCAGTTCTTC
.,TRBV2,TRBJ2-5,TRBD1,CASRVTGTGRQTQYF,TGTGCCAGCAGGGTAACCGGGACAGGGAGGCAGACCCAGTACTTC
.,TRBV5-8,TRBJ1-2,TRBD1,CASSPPGTGANYGYTF,TGTGCCAGCAGCCCGCCGGGGACAGGGGCTAACTATGGCTACACCTTC
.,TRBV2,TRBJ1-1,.,CASSEILRGNTEAFF,TGTGCCAGCAGTGAAATTCTCAGGGGGAACACTGAAGCTTTCTTT
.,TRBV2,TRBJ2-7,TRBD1,CASSTPGTGGGEQYF,TGTGCCAGCAGTACCCCCGGGACAGGGGGAGGAGAGCAGTACTTC
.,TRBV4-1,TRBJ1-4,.,CASSQLGSNEKLFF,TGCGCCAGCAGCCAACTTGGGTCTAATGAAAAACTGTTTTTT
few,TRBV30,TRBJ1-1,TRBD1,CAWRGQGAGTEAFF,TGTGCCTGGAGGGGACAGGGGGCGGGCACTGAAGCTTTCTTT
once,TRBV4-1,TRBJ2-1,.,CASSQGTRGEQFF,TGCGCCAGCAGCCAAGGTACTAGGGGTGAGCAGTTCTTC
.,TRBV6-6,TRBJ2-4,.,CASSYSGGTVIQYF,TGTGCCAGCAGTTACTCCGGGGGGACAGTTATTCAGTACTTC
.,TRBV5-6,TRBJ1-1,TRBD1,CASSQPGTGIAEAFF,TGTGCCAGCAGCCAGCCCGGGACAGGGATCGCTGAAGCTTTCTTT
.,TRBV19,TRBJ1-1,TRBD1,CASSIALGTGGAEAFF,TGTGCCAGTAGTATTGCCTTGGGGACAGGGGGTGCTGAAGCTTTCTTT
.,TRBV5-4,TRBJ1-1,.,CASSPQGRTEAFF,TGTGCCAGCAGCCCTCAGGGGAGGACTGAAGCTTTCTTT
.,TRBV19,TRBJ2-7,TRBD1,CASTRDRGGSYEQYF,TGTGCCAGTACCCGGGACAGGGGGGGCTCCTACGAGCAGTACTTC
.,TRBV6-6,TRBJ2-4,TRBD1,CASSYNEDRAF,TGTGCCAGCAGTTACAATGAGGACAGGGCCTTC
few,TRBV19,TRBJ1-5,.,CASHSAARYQPQHF,TGTGCCAGCCATTCCGCGGCCCGTTATCAGCCCCAGCATTTT
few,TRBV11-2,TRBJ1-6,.,CASSRLGRINSPLHF,TGTGCCAGCAGCCGCCTAGGCAGAATTAATTCACCCCTCCACTTT
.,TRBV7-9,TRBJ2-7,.,CASSLLGARRSYEQYF,TGTGCCAGCAGCTTACTCGGGGCGCGTCGGTCCTACGAGCAGTACTTC
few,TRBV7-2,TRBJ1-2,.,CASAVAGAFNYGYTF,TGTGCCAGCGCGGTGGCAGGGGCCTTCAACTATGGCTACACCTTC
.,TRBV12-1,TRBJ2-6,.,CASSFGRQPTSGANVLTF,TGTGCCAGCAGCTTTGGCCGGCAACCGACCTCTGGGGCCAACGTCCTGACTTTC
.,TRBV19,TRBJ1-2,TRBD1,CASRGRGRVGYTF,TGTGCCAGTAGAGGCAGGGGGCGCGTCGGCTACACCTTC
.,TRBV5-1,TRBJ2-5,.,CASSPQDVMGETQYF,TGCGCCAGCAGCCCACAGGACGTAATGGGAGAGACCCAGTACTTC
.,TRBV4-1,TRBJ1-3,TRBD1,CASSQTGGRSGNTIYF,TGCGCCAGCAGCCAGACAGGGGGCCGCTCTGGAAACACCATATATTTT
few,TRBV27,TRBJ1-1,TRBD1,CASSFPGQAAFF,TGTGCCAGCAGTTTCCCGGGACAGGCGGCTTTCTTT
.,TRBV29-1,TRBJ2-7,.,CSVEGGRSYEQYF,TGCAGCGTTGAAGGGGGCCGCTCCTACGAGCAGTACTTC
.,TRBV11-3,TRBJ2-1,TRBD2,CASRMTSGGDNEQFF,TGTGCCAGCAGGATGACTAGCGGGGGGGACAATGAGCAGTTCTTC
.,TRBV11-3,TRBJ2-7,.,CASSLAIYEQYF,TGTGCCAGCAGCCTAGCCATCTACGAGCAGTACTTC
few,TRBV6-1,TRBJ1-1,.,CASSEAPLGFEAFF,TGTGCCAGCAGTGAAGCTCCCCTGGGGTTTGAAGCTTTCTTT
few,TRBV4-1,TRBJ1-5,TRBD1,CASSQDGQGFNQPQHF,TGCGCCAGCAGCCAAGATGGACAGGGCTTCAATCAGCCCCAGCATTTT
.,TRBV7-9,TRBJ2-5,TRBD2,CASSLAAGGPTETQYF,TGTGCCAGCAGCTTAGCGGCGGGGGGGCCTACAGAGACCCAGTACTTC
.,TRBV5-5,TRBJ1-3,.,CASSLDRGAGNTIYF,TGTGCCAGCAGCTTGGATAGGGGCGCTGGAAACACCATATATTTT
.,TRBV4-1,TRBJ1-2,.,CASSQDVGFRRF,TGCGCCAGCAGCCAAGATGTGGGATTCAGGCGTTTC
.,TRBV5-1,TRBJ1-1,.,CASSLRRGATEAFF,TGCGCCAGCAGCTTGAGGCGGGGGGCCACTGAAGCTTTCTTT